This T cell receptor beta chain emerged from a study of blood T cell repertoires in COVID-19. Study-wide context: Samples came from the United States, Italy and Spain, spanning acute and convalescent COVID-19.

This CDR3 comprises 13 residues. V gave up 6 bases and J gave up 6 bases, with 14 bases separating them. CDR1 is LNHDA and CDR2 is SQIVND in the germline V gene (reference sequence). Sequencing used immunoSEQ multiplex PCR; TCRdb keeps in-frame clones, though not all of them. The profile shows a few hundred thousand clones, 80% to 90% of them singletons. The sequence was obtained from a woman aged 60-75 years with COVID-19, enrolled during active disease. This chain connects TRBV19 to TRBJ1-1; the D gene is possibly TRBD1 (6 bases). The sequencing input was peripheral blood. DNA for the CDR3: TGTGCCAGTAGATCGGGACAAGAGTCTGAAGCTTTCTTT. It translates to CASRSGQESEAFF.